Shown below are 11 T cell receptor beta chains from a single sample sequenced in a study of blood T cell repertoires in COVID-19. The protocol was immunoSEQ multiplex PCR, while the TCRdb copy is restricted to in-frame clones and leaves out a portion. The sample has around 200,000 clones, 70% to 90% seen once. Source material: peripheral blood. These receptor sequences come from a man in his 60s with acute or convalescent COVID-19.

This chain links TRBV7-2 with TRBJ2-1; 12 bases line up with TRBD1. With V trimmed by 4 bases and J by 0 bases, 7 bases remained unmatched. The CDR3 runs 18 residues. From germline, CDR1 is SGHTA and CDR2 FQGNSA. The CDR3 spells CASSYPGQGASSYNEQFF. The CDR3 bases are TGTGCCAGCAGCTATCCGGGACAGGGGGCGAGCTCCTACAATGAGCAGTTCTTC.

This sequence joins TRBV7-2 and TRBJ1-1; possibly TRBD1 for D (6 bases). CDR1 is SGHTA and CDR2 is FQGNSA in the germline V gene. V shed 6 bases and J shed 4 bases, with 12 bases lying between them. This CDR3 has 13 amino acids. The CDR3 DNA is TGTGCCAGCAGTTCACAGGGAGTCACTGAAGCTTTCTTT. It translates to CASSSQGVTEAFF.

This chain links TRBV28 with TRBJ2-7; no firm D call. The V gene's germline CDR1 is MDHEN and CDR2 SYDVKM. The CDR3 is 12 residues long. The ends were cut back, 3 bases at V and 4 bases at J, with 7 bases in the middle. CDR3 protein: CASSFAEYEQYF. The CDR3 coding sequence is TGTGCCAGCAGTTTCGCGGAGTACGAGCAGTACTTC.

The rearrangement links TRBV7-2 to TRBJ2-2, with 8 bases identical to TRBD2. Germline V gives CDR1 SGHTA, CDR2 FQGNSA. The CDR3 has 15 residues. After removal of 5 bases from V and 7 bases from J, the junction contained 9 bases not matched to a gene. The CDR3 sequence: CASSPFGGAGGELFF. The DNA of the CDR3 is TGTGCCAGCAGCCCCTTCGGGGGGGCGGGCGGGGAGCTGTTTTTT.

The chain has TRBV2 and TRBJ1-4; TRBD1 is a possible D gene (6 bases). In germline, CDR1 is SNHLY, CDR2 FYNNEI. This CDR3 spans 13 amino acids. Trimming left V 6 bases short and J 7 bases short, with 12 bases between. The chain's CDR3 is CASRGALAEKLFF. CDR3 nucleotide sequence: TGTGCCAGCAGGGGGGCCCTAGCTGAAAAACTGTTTTTT. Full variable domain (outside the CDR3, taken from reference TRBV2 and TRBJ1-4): EPEVTQTPSHQVTQMGQEVILRCVPISNHLYFYWYRQILGQKVEFLVSFYNNEISEKSEIFDDQFSVERPDGSNFTLKIRSTKLEDSAMYFCASRGALAEKLFFGSGTQLSVL.

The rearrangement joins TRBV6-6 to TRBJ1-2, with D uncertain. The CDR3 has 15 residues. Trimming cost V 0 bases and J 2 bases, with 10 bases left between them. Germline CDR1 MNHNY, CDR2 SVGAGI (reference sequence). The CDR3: CASSYSATENYGYTF. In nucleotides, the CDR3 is TGTGCCAGCAGTTACTCGGCTACAGAGAACTATGGCTACACCTTC.

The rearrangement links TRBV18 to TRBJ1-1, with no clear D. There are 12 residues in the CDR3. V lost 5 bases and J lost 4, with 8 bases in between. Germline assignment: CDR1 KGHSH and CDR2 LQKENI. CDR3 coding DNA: TGTGCCAGCTCATCTACCGGCACTGAAGCTTTCTTT. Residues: CASSSTGTEAFF.

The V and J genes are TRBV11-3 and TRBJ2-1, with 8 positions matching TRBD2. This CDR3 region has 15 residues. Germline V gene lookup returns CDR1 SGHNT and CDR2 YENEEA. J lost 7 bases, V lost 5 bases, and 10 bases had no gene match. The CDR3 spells CASSRRAGGANEQFF. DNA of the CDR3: TGTGCCAGCAGCCGCAGGGCGGGAGGAGCGAATGAGCAGTTCTTC.

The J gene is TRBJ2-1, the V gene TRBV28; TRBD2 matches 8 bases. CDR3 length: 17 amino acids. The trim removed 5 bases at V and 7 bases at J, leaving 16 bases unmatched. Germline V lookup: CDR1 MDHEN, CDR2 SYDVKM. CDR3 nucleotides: TGTGCCAGCAGTATGTCCTCCGGGACTAGAGTTTTTAATGAGCAGTTCTTC. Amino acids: CASSMSSGTRVFNEQFF.

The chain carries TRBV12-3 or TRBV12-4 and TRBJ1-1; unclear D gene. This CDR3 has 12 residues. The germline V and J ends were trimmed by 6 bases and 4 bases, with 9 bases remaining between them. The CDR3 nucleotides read TGTGCCAGCAGAGCGGGGTTCACTGAAGCTTTCTTT. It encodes CASRAGFTEAFF.

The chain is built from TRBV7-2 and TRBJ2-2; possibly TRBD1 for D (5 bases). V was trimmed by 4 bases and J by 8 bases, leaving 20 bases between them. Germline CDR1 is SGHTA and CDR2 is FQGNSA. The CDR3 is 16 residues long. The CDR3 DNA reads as TGTGCCAGCAGCTCCTACCGCCCCCTCTCAGGGGGGGAGCTGTTTTTT. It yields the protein CASSSYRPLSGGELFF.